A single sample gave rise to the 26 T cell receptor beta chains below, sequenced in a study of T cell responses to AZD1222 COVID-19 vaccine. Clones were sequenced by immunoSEQ multiplex PCR, and TCRdb holds only the in-frame ones, with some missing. The repertoire holds 120,000 to 150,000 clones, with approximately 86% as singletons. Sequencing used peripheral blood, obtained 28 days after the second AZD1222 dose. These TCRs come from an adult who received the AZD1222 COVID-19 vaccine.

This clone came up a few times. The V and J genes are TRBV28 and TRBJ1-2, with D possibly matching TRBD1 (5 bases). The germline CDR1 and CDR2 sequences are MDHEN and SYDVKM. The CDR3 length is 15 residues. V was trimmed by 1 base and J by 8 bases, leaving 17 bases between them. CDR3 DNA: TGTGCCAGCAGTTTATTTACGGGGGTGAGGGGAGGCTACACCTTC. As protein: CASSLFTGVRGGYTF.

Remarks on this clone: Other DNA sequences from this sample encode an identical CDR3 as well. CDR3 coding DNA: TGTGCCAGCAGCCAAGAGGCTTTGGATACGCAGTATTTT. This sequence encodes CASSQEALDTQYF. This sequence joins TRBV3-1 (or the pseudogene TRBV3-2) and TRBJ2-3; no clear D gene. This CDR3 region has 13 residues. V was cut by 0 bases and J by 6 bases, with 7 bases left in between. The germline gives CDR1 LGHDT, CDR2 YNNKEL (reference sequence).

This clone was counted a few times. CDR3 nucleotides: TGTGCCATCAGTGATGGACAGAATAATTCACCCCTCCACTTT. Protein sequence: CAISDGQNNSPLHF. The chain has TRBV10-3 and TRBJ1-6; a weak D match, TRBD1 (6 bases). V gave up 3 bases and J gave up 5 bases, with 8 bases separating them. Germline values: CDR1 ENHRY, CDR2 SYGVKD. The CDR3 loop spans 14 amino acids.

This sequence joins TRBV12-5 and TRBJ2-3; D might be TRBD2 (6 bases). The CDR3 is 17 amino acids. V gave up 0 bases and J gave up 0 bases, with 13 bases separating them. CDR1 and CDR2 (germline): LGHNT, FRNRAP. CDR3 bases: TGTGCTAGTGGTTTGGTAAGAGCGGGCCCCAGCACAGATACGCAGTATTTT. Encoded protein: CASGLVRAGPSTDTQYF. The entire variable domain, with the rest obtained from reference TRBV12-5 and TRBJ2-3, is as follows: DARVTQTPRHKVTEMGQEVTMRCQPILGHNTVFWYRQTMMQGLELLAYFRNRAPLDDSGMPKDRFSAEMPDATLATLKIQPSEPRDSAVYFCASGLVRAGPSTDTQYFGPGTRLTVL.

Here the CDR3 DNA reads TGTGCCAGCACAACAACGATCTACGAGCAGTACTTC. Residues: CASTTTIYEQYF. The chain recombines TRBV12-3 or TRBV12-4 with TRBJ2-7; D unclear. The length of the CDR3 is 12 residues. Trimming stripped 7 bases from V and 3 bases from J, with 10 bases between.

The chain couples TRBV5-1 to TRBJ1-2; D remains ambiguous. Germline lookup yields CDR1 SGHRS and CDR2 YFSETQ. There are 14 residues in the CDR3. The V gene lost 6 bases and the J gene lost 4 bases, with 16 bases spanning the gap. Here the CDR3 DNA reads TGCGCCAGCAAGCCTATGGAGGGCCTCTATGGCTACACCTTC. Its translation: CASKPMEGLYGYTF. Combining the CDR3 with reference TRBV5-1 and TRBJ1-2 gives the whole variable domain KAGVTQTPRYLIKTRGQQVTLSCSPISGHRSVSWYQQTPGQGLQFLFEYFSETQRNKGNFPGRFSGRQFSNSRSEMNVSTLELGDSALYLCASKPMEGLYGYTFGSGTRLTVV.

The gene calls are TRBV30 and TRBJ1-3, with D unresolved. Germline CDR1 GTSNPN, CDR2 SVGIG (reference sequence). V lost 4 bases and J lost 4, with 8 bases in between. The CDR3 sequence is 12 residues long. CDR3 region: CAWNPNGNTIYF. CDR3 in DNA: TGTGCCTGGAACCCTAACGGAAACACCATATATTTT.

CDR3 sequence reads: CASGQTSQGQYF. DNA of the CDR3: TGTGCCAGCGGACAGACTAGTCAGGGGCAGTACTTC. The rearrangement joins TRBV27 to TRBJ2-7, with D perhaps assigned TRBD1 or TRBD2 (6 bases each). Germline V CDR1 and CDR2: MNHEY, SMNVEV (reference sequence). This CDR3 comprises 12 residues. The germline V and J ends were trimmed by 8 bases and 9 bases, with 17 bases remaining between them.

The V and J genes are TRBV4-2 and TRBJ1-2; perhaps TRBD1 as D (5 bases). V was shortened by 2 bases and J by 3 bases, with 13 bases between the two germline ends. Germline lookup yields CDR1 LGHNA and CDR2 YNFKEQ. The CDR3 spans 15 residues. In DNA form, the CDR3 reads TGTGCCAGCAGCCAACACCAGGGTGGGGACTATGGCTACACCTTC. Encoded protein: CASSQHQGGDYGYTF.

The V call is TRBV5-4, the J call TRBJ2-7; 7 bases map to TRBD2. The V and J ends lost 4 bases and 0 bases, in that order; junction bases with no gene match: 1. The CDR3 consists of 13 residues. Germline V gene lookup returns CDR1 SGHNT and CDR2 YYREEE (reference sequence). The DNA of the CDR3 is TGTGCCAGCAGCCGGGACTACTCCTACGAGCAGTACTTC. It is translated as CASSRDYSYEQYF.

This clone was observed a single time. This chain connects TRBV4-2 to TRBJ2-3; 8 bases are a match to TRBD1. The J segment lost 2 bases and the V segment lost 0 bases, leaving 13 bases of the junction unmatched. This CDR3 is built from 19 residues. Germline V CDR1 and CDR2: LGHNA, YNFKEQ. The CDR3 nucleotides are TGTGCCAGCAGCCAAGACCCAGGGGGCTTCGCGTCCGCCACAGATACGCAGTATTTT. Its translation: CASSQDPGGFASATDTQYF.

This rearrangement joins TRBV7-8 to TRBJ1-5; TRBD1 agrees at 12 bases. The CDR3 length is 15 residues. Per germline, CDR1 SGHVS and CDR2 FQNEAQ. V was pared by 5 bases and J by 8 bases, with 7 bases of the junction left unmatched. CDR3 in amino acids: CASSLPGQGAKPQHF. In nucleotides, the CDR3 is TGTGCCAGCAGCCTACCGGGACAGGGGGCTAAGCCCCAGCATTTT.

The rearrangement links TRBV5-4 to TRBJ2-1; D ambiguous. The CDR3 has 13 amino acids. Germline values: CDR1 SGHNT, CDR2 YYREEE (reference sequence). Trimming took off 9 bases at V and 0 bases at J, with 10 bases between the two ends. The CDR3 sequence is CAIMGSSYNEQFF. CDR3 DNA: TGTGCCATAATGGGCAGCTCCTACAATGAGCAGTTCTTC.

The rearrangement uses TRBV6-5 and TRBJ1-1; a possible D gene is TRBD1 (5 bases). V dropped 8 bases and J dropped 4 bases, with 11 bases sitting between them. This CDR3 comprises 12 residues. Germline-derived CDR1 and CDR2 are MNHEY and SVGAGI. The CDR3 nucleotides read TGTGCCAGCGGGGGGGTTTTCACTGAAGCTTTCTTT. It yields the protein CASGGVFTEAFF.

This clone was seen once. The V call is TRBV4-1, the J call TRBJ1-6, with 7 bases matching TRBD1. CDR3 length: 16 residues. V shed 1 base and J 6 bases; nucleotides not matched to a gene: 6. Germline V gives CDR1 MGHRA, CDR2 YSYEKL. CDR3 coding DNA: TGCGCCAGCAGCCAAGGAGGCGGGACAGCTAATTCACCCCTCCACTTT. As protein: CASSQGGGTANSPLHF.

CDR3 sequence: CASPGFGTGELFF. The CDR3 nucleotides are TGTGCCTCCCCGGGGTTCGGCACCGGGGAGCTGTTTTTT. The chain recombines TRBV30 with TRBJ2-2, with TRBD2 as a possible D gene (5 bases). CDR1 is GTSNPN and CDR2 is SVGIG in the germline V gene (reference sequence). V lost 7 bases and J 4 bases, leaving 13 bases between the germline ends. The CDR3 length is 13 residues.

This sequence joins TRBV12-3 or TRBV12-4 and TRBJ2-7; D might be TRBD1 (5 bases). The CDR3 is 13 residues long. V lost 6 bases, J lost 3 bases, and 12 bases lay in between. Here the CDR3 reads CASSPPQGYEQYF. The CDR3 DNA reads TGTGCCAGCAGCCCCCCGCAGGGCTACGAGCAGTACTTC.

This clone was detected only a few times. The CDR3 region is CASSQEIGSSSYNEQFF. CDR3 bases: TGCGCCAGCAGCCAAGAAATAGGCAGTAGCTCCTACAATGAGCAGTTCTTC. The chain combines TRBV4-1 with TRBJ2-1; D call uncertain. The germline V gene has CDR1 MGHRA and CDR2 YSYEKL. The CDR3 is 17 residues long. V dropped 0 bases and J dropped 0 bases, with 12 bases sitting between them.

In its sample, this clone was seen a few times. The chain carries TRBV6-5 and TRBJ1-6; no clear D gene. Trimming left V 2 bases short and J 6 bases short, with 11 bases between. CDR3 length equals 15 residues. CDR1 and CDR2 (germline): MNHEY, SVGAGI. The CDR3 loop is CASSYVRGSNSPLHF. The CDR3, as DNA: TGTGCCAGCAGTTACGTGCGGGGAAGTAATTCACCCCTCCACTTT.

The V call is TRBV3-1 (or the pseudogene TRBV3-2), the J call TRBJ1-6; D gene unclear. Germline-derived CDR1 and CDR2 are LGHDT and YNNKEL (reference sequence). The V end lost 2 bases, the J end lost 6 bases, and 11 bases lay between the germline ends. The CDR3 contains 15 residues. The CDR3 DNA reads as TGTGCCAGCAGCCAAAGGCAGGAGGGTAATTCACCCCTCCACTTT. Amino acid sequence: CASSQRQEGNSPLHF.

The rearrangement joins TRBV28 to TRBJ1-1; 8 bases map to TRBD1. The CDR3 spans 16 residues. With 6 bases clipped from V and 0 bases from J, the junction kept 9 bases outside the gene matches. The V gene's germline CDR1 is MDHEN and CDR2 SYDVKM. CDR3 bases: TGTGCCAGCAGGCTACAGGGGGGGTCGGTGAACACTGAAGCTTTCTTT. Its translation: CASRLQGGSVNTEAFF.

The sample holds one count of this clone. The rearrangement uses TRBV27 and TRBJ2-7, with D perhaps matching TRBD2 (6 bases). This CDR3 contains 13 residues. Germline CDR1 and CDR2: MNHEY and SMNVEV (reference sequence). V shed 3 bases and J shed 1 base, with 7 bases lying between them. The DNA of the CDR3 is TGTGCCAGCAGTTTTGGGGGGTCCTACGAGCAGTACTTC. It is translated as CASSFGGSYEQYF.

The chain combines TRBV5-8 with TRBJ1-5, with a possible D match to TRBD1 (5 bases). Trimming left V 0 bases short and J 6 bases short, with 13 bases between. Germline CDR1 and CDR2: SGHTS and YDEGEE. The CDR3 is 15 residues long. In DNA, the CDR3 is TGTGCCAGCAGCTTGGTCAGGGTGGATGGTCAGCCCCAGCATTTT. This codes for CASSLVRVDGQPQHF.

The chain joins TRBV27 to TRBJ1-1; maybe TRBD1 (6 bases). Looked up from germline, CDR1 is MNHEY and CDR2 is SMNVEV (reference sequence). The CDR3 contains 14 residues. V lost 3 bases to trimming and J lost 5 bases, with 13 bases between them. CDR3 sequence reads: CASSFLTGRTEAFF. In DNA, the CDR3 is TGTGCCAGCAGTTTTTTAACAGGGAGGACTGAAGCTTTCTTT.

This clone was detected only once. The chain uses TRBV5-1 and TRBJ2-1; the match to TRBD2 covers 10 bases. Germline CDR1 and CDR2: SGHRS and YFSETQ. The J segment lost 7 bases and the V segment lost 4 bases, leaving 11 bases of the junction unmatched. The CDR3 is 16 residues long. CDR3 sequence: CASSPPSGGLGNEQFF. The CDR3 coding sequence is TGCGCCAGCAGCCCGCCTAGCGGGGGCCTGGGGAATGAGCAGTTCTTC.

The chain couples TRBV6-5 to TRBJ2-7; D is unresolved. Per germline, CDR1 MNHEY and CDR2 SVGAGI. The V gene lost 5 bases and the J gene lost 2 bases, with 10 bases spanning the gap. The CDR3 is made up of 13 amino acids. The CDR3 loop reads CASSRSPAYEQYF. The CDR3 nucleotides read TGTGCCAGCAGTCGTTCCCCCGCCTACGAGCAGTACTTC.